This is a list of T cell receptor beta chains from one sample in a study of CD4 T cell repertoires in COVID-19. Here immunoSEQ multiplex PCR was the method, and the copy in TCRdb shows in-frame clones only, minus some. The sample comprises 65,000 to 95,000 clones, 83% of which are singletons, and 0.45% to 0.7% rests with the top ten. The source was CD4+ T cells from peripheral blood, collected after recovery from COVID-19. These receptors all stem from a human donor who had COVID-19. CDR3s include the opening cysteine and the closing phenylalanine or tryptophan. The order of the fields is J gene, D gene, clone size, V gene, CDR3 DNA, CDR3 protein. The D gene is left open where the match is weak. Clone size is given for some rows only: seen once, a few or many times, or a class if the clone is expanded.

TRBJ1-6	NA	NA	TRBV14	TGTGCCAGCAGCCAAGGCGGATCCCACTCACCCCTCCACTTT	CASSQGGSHSPLHF
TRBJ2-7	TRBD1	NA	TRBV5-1	TGCGCCAGCAGAATACCGGGACAGGGGGCGAACGAGCAGTACTTC	CASRIPGQGANEQYF
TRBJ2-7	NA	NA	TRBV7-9	TGTGCCAGCAGCTTACAGGGACCTTCCTACGAGCAGTACTTC	CASSLQGPSYEQYF
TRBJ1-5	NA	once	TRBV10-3	TGTGTAAGGGGGGCTAGCAATCAGCCCCAGCATTTT	CVRGASNQPQHF
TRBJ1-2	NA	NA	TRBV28	TGTGCCAGCAGGAGAGGCGGCAACGAGGGCTACACCTTC	CASRRGGNEGYTF
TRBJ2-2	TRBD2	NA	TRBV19	TGTGCCAGTAGTGGGACTAGCGGGGGGGCGATCGGGGAGCTGTTTTTT	CASSGTSGGAIGELFF
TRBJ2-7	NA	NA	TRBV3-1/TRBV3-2	TGTGCCAGCAGCCCCTCCGGACTACTCTACGAGCAGTACTTC	CASSPSGLLYEQYF
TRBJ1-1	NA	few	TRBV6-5	TGTGCCAGCAGTTATCAAATCCTGGACACTGAAGCTTTCTTT	CASSYQILDTEAFF
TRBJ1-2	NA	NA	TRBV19	TGTGCCAGTATTGGGTATTGGTCGTATGGCTACACCTTC	CASIGYWSYGYTF
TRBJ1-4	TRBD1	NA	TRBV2	TGTGCCGGGAGAGGACAGGGAACCGAAAAACTGTTTTTT	CAGRGQGTEKLFF
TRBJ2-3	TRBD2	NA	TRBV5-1	TGCGCCAGCAGCTCGCGACTAGCGGGGGGGCCGGATACGCAGTATTTT	CASSSRLAGGPDTQYF
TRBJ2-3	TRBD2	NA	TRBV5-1	TGCGCCAGCAGCCTGGCCGTAGCGGGGGCGGGCCCAGATACGCAGTATTTT	CASSLAVAGAGPDTQYF
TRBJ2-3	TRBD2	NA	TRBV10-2	TGCGCCAGCAGTGAGTCCCCGACTAGCTCAGATACGCAGTATTTT	CASSESPTSSDTQYF
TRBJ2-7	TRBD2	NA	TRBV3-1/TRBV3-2	TGTGCCAGCAGCCAAAGCGTCGCGGGGGGGCCCGAGCAGTACTTC	CASSQSVAGGPEQYF
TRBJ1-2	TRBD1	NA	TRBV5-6	TGTGCCAGCAGCTATGACAGGGCGAGCGGCTACACCTTC	CASSYDRASGYTF
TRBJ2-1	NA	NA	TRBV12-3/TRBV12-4	TGTGCCAGCAGTCCTGGGAATGAGCAGTTCTTC	CASSPGNEQFF
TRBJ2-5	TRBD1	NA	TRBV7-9	TGTGCCAGCAGCATGCGACAGGGGGCGGGAGAGACCCAGTACTTC	CASSMRQGAGETQYF
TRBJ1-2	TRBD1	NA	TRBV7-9	TGTGCCAGCAGCTTCAGGGGGGCGCTTGAGGGCTACACCTTC	CASSFRGALEGYTF
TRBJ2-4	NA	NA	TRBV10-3	TGTGCCATCAGGGACGAAGCCAAAAACATTCAGTACTTC	CAIRDEAKNIQYF
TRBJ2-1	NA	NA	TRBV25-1	TGTGCCAGCAGCCGGGACTCCCTGGTGAATGAGCAGTTCTTC	CASSRDSLVNEQFF
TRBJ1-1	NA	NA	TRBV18	TGTGCCAGCTCACCAGGGGGCACGATCGCGGGCACTGAAGCTTTCTTT	CASSPGGTIAGTEAFF
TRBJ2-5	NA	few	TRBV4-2	TGTGCCAGCAGCCAAGGGGTGGGTCAGACATGGCCCCAGTACTTC	CASSQGVGQTWPQYF
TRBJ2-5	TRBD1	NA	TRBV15	TGTGCCACCACAGAACGGGTGGCAGGGGGCGCGGAGACCCAGTACTTC	CATTERVAGGAETQYF
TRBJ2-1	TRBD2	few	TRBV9	TGTGCCAGCAGCGCCGAGCTAGCGGGATACCCCCATGAGCAGTTCTTC	CASSAELAGYPHEQFF
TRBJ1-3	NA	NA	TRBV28	TGTGCCAGCAGTTTGTCGTTCGGGGGGCAAGGAAACACCATATATTTT	CASSLSFGGQGNTIYF
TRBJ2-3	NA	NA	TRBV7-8	TGTGCCAGCAGCCATGACGGCTATACGCAGTATTTT	CASSHDGYTQYF
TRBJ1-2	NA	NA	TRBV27	TGTGCCACCACCCCGGGGGGAGGGTACTATGGCTACACCTTC	CATTPGGGYYGYTF
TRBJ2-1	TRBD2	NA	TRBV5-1	TGCGCCAGCAGCTTCTCTAGCGGGATTAACAATGAGCAGTTCTTC	CASSFSSGINNEQFF
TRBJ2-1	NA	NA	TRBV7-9	TGTGCCAGCAGCTTAACAGAACTATCCTACAATGAGCAGTTCTTC	CASSLTELSYNEQFF
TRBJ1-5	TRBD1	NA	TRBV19	TGTGCCAGTAGGACGACGGGGACAGTGAGCAATCAGCCCCAGCATTTT	CASRTTGTVSNQPQHF
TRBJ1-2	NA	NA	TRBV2	TGTGCCAGCAGTGAACAGGCGGGGGAGAACTATGGCTACACCTTC	CASSEQAGENYGYTF
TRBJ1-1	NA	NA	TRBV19	TGTGCCAGTAGCAAGGGCCTTAACACTGAAGCTTTCTTT	CASSKGLNTEAFF
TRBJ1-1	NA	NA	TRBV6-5	TGTGCCAGCAGTCCGCCGGCAGGGAGGAAAGATGAAGCTTTCTTT	CASSPPAGRKDEAFF